The 16 T cell receptor beta chains presented below share a single source sample, sequenced in a study of response to subunit inactivated influenza vaccine (dated by TCRdb to 2016 to 2019). The protocol used for the library was RT-PCR. TCRdb names Illumina HiSeq 2500 as the instrument used. The public reads were quality trimmed at Q25 with fastp and then assembled into clones with MiXCR by TCRdb, keeping productive beta chains. Entries that share a CDR3 protein sequence are merged under the most common genes and DNA. This sample comprises about 500,000 distinct CDR3 sequences, more than 15% of them detected only once. Less than 4% of the sample goes to the ten largest clones. Sequenced here: CD4+ T cells sorted from PBMCs, sampled around 25 months after vaccination. These receptors all come from a man aged 50 to 69 who received an inactivated influenza vaccine. Donor details come from another sample of the same person, matched by shared clones.

This clonotype came up a few times. This chain links TRBV6-2 or TRBV6-3 with TRBJ2-2; 7 nucleotides line up with TRBD2. The V gene end was trimmed by 6 bases and the J gene end by 4 bases; junction bases not matched to a gene: 14. Germline V gene data show CDR1 as MNHEY and CDR2 as SVGEGT. The CDR3 extends over 17 amino acids. The CDR3 loop reads CASRLRWSSGSTGELFF. DNA for the CDR3: TGTGCCAGCAGACTCCGTTGGTCTAGCGGATCCACCGGGGAGCTGTTTTTT.

CDR3 sequence reads: CASSQSLTARRETQYF. The DNA for the CDR3 is TGCGCCAGCAGCCAGAGCCTGACGGCCCGAAGAGAGACCCAGTACTTC. The V gene is TRBV4-1, the J gene TRBJ2-5, with no clear D. Between the trimmed V and J ends, which lost 3 bases and 4 bases, there was a span of 18 bases. Germline CDR1 MGHRA, CDR2 YSYEKL. This CDR3 is 16 amino acids long.

This clonotype was picked up a small number of times. The chain couples TRBV10-3 to TRBJ1-1; possibly TRBD1 for D (5 bases). The V end was cut by 7 bases, the J end by 5 bases, with 17 bases between. CDR3 length: 14 residues. Germline loops: CDR1 ENHRY, CDR2 SYGVKD. CDR3 in amino acids: CAIKSRGEGTEAFF. The CDR3 DNA sequence: TGTGCCATCAAGAGCCGGGGGGAAGGGACTGAAGCTTTCTTT.

Only a few counts were recorded for this clonotype. The V call is TRBV4-1, the J call TRBJ2-7, with D perhaps assigned TRBD1 or TRBD2 (6 bases each). Per the germline V gene, CDR1 is MGHRA and CDR2 is YSYEKL. Trimming took off 3 bases at V and 4 bases at J, with 16 bases between the two ends. This CDR3 is 15 amino acids long. The CDR3 region is CASSHPPEGVYEQYF. CDR3 nucleotide sequence: TGCGCCAGCAGCCACCCTCCGGAGGGGGTATACGAGCAGTACTTC.

In this sample, this clonotype turned up a few times. The chain couples TRBV21-1 to TRBJ1-4; the table gives TRBD1 as D, unverified against the DNA. TRBV21-1 is assigned pseudogene status. CDR3 length equals 16 residues. The CDR3 spells CASSKGRGPVGEKLFF. The CDR3 bases are TGTGCCAGCAGCAAAGGCAGGGGGCCGGTAGGGGAAAAACTGTTTTTT.

The CDR3 sequence is CAIRPAGTDTQYF. The CDR3 region has the DNA TGTGCCATCAGGCCGGCAGGCACAGATACGCAGTATTTT. The rearrangement links TRBV10-3 to TRBJ2-3; D remains unclear. The germline V gene encodes CDR1 ENHRY and CDR2 SYGVKD. The CDR3 sequence is 13 residues long. Trimming removed 6 bases at V and 1 base at J, with 8 bases between.

This clonotype was detected once. The gene calls are TRBV18 and TRBJ2-7, with D hard to call. The CDR3 is made up of 15 amino acids. The germline V and J ends were trimmed by 0 bases and 6 bases, with 15 bases remaining between them. The germline V gene has CDR1 KGHSH and CDR2 LQKENI. CDR3 residues: CASSPPANMDLEQYF. In DNA form, the CDR3 reads TGTGCCAGCTCACCACCGGCTAATATGGACCTCGAGCAGTACTTC.

V usage is TRBV6-2 or TRBV6-3 and J usage is TRBJ2-2; TRBD1 might be the D (6 bases). Per the germline V gene, CDR1 is MNHEY and CDR2 is SVGEGT. The CDR3 has 14 residues. The V end was cut by 4 bases, the J end by 3 bases, with 9 bases between. The CDR3 coding sequence is TGTGCCAGCAGTTTCGGACAGTACACCGGGGAGCTGTTTTTT. This codes for CASSFGQYTGELFF.

This clonotype was seen repeatedly, ten times or more. The CDR3 loop reads CASSYGTSGNTIYF. Here the CDR3 DNA reads TGTGCCAGCAGTTACGGGACTTCTGGAAACACCATATATTTT. The rearrangement links TRBV6-5 to TRBJ1-3; TRBD1 is a possible D gene (5 bases). The germline gives CDR1 MNHEY, CDR2 SVGAGI. With 2 bases removed from V and 1 base from J, the gap between germline ends came to 6 bases. The CDR3 extends over 14 amino acids.

The genes are TRBV28 and TRBJ2-7, with a tentative D call TRBD1 (5 bases). The CDR3 consists of 13 residues. Trimming stripped 5 bases from V and 2 bases from J, with 10 bases between. The germline V gene encodes CDR1 MDHEN and CDR2 SYDVKM. In DNA, the CDR3 is TGTGCCAGCAGTCGCGGACAAGCCTACGAGCAGTACTTC. This gives the protein CASSRGQAYEQYF. Full variable domain (remainder filled in from reference TRBV28 and TRBJ2-7): DVKVTQSSRYLVKRTGEKVFLECVQDMDHENMFWYRQDPGLGLRLIYFSYDVKMKEKGDIPEGYSVSREKKERFSLILESASTNQTSMYLCASSRGQAYEQYFGPGTRLTVT.

The V call is TRBV20-1, the J call TRBJ2-2, with D perhaps TRBD1 (6 bases). The CDR3 covers 15 residues. The germline V gene has CDR1 DFQATT and CDR2 SNEGSKA (reference sequence). Trimming pared 0 bases from V and 4 bases from J, leaving 12 bases between. The CDR3 DNA sequence: TGCAGTGCTAGAGACCAGGGGTCCTCCACCGGGGAGCTGTTTTTT. Translation gives CSARDQGSSTGELFF.

This clonotype was observed at least ten times. J is TRBJ2-1 and V is TRBV25-1; D might be TRBD2 (5 bases). The germline V and J ends were trimmed by 5 bases and 0 bases, with 8 bases remaining between them. The CDR3 runs to 14 residues. In germline, CDR1 is MGHDK, CDR2 SYGVNS. CDR3 sequence reads: CASSSGSSYNEQFF. In DNA, the CDR3 is TGTGCCAGCAGTTCGGGGAGCTCCTACAATGAGCAGTTCTTC.

Ten or more counts support this clonotype. This chain connects TRBV28 to TRBJ2-7, with TRBD2 matching 10 bases. CDR1 and CDR2 from the germline V gene are MDHEN and SYDVKM. V was clipped by 5 bases and J by 1 base; unmatched bases: 5. The CDR3 totals 15 residues. This CDR3 is CASSPSTSGSYEQYF. The CDR3, as DNA: TGTGCCAGCAGTCCCTCGACTAGCGGGTCCTACGAGCAGTACTTC.

This clonotype was observed a handful of times. The gene calls are TRBV3-1 and TRBJ1-2; D call uncertain. Germline CDR1 and CDR2: LGHDT and YNNKEL (reference sequence). CDR3 length equals 13 residues. V shed 1 base and J shed 2 bases, with 5 bases lying between them. Here the CDR3 DNA reads TGTGCCAGCAGCCAAGCCCGGAACTATGGCTACACCTTC. It translates to CASSQARNYGYTF.

This chain joins TRBV6-2 or TRBV6-3 and TRBJ1-2; 7 bases agree with TRBD1. The CDR3 sequence is 12 residues long. CDR1 and CDR2 (germline): MNHEY, SVGEGT. V dropped 8 bases and J dropped 8; count of bases not matched to a gene: 8. DNA of the CDR3: TGTGCCAGCCGGGACAGCCGTAGAGGCTACACCTTC. It is translated as CASRDSRRGYTF.

This clonotype was found many times. This sequence joins TRBV20-1 and TRBJ2-7; no definite D call. CDR3 length: 13 residues. V lost 0 bases and J 3 bases, leaving 9 bases between the germline ends. The germline gives CDR1 DFQATT, CDR2 SNEGSKA (reference sequence). The CDR3 coding sequence is TGCAGTGCTAGAGAGCGGCAATACTACGAGCAGTACTTC. It is translated as CSARERQYYEQYF.